This TCR beta chain is drawn from a study of blood T cell repertoires in COVID-19. Across the study: PBMCs, B-cell-depleted T cells, or T cells were the source of the cDNA or gDNA that made up the material.

The V end lost 8 bases, the J end lost 7 bases, and 20 bases lay between the germline ends. The CDR3 is 15 amino acids. Germline V gene data show CDR1 as MNHEY and CDR2 as SVGAGI. In the original workflow: Nucleated cell counts were estimated from reference gene primer amplification. Using immunoSEQ multiplex PCR, the repertoire was profiled, and TCRdb retains in-frame clones only, with some absent. The V and J calls and clone size were taken over from that table, and D and trimming were inferred from the DNA. The sample has tens of thousands of clones, just over 85% seen once. The receptor was derived from a human donor in a cohort sampled during active COVID-19. The J gene is TRBJ1-4, the V gene TRBV6-5, with D unclear. The specimen sequenced was peripheral blood. DNA of the CDR3: TGTGCCAGCCAAAGAACCCCTTTAAGCTTTGAAAAACTGTTTTTT. It is translated as CASQRTPLSFEKLFF.